The next 16 T cell receptor beta chains were all read from a single sample in a study of response to subunit inactivated influenza vaccine. A single record per CDR3 protein comes from TCRdb applying MiXCR to the RT-PCR reads. The sample lists 600,000 to 850,000 distinct CDR3 sequences, 12% to 15% seen once, with about 7.4% in the top ten. The source material was PBMCs from blood, sampled 14 to 15 days before vaccination. The receptor set was obtained from a man over 45 who received an inactivated influenza vaccine.

In this sample, this clonotype turned up a few times. V gene TRBV12-3 or TRBV12-4 combines with J gene TRBJ2-5; 10 positions match TRBD1. This CDR3 region has 15 residues. The junction had 7 bases not matched to a gene; V was cut back by 6 bases and J by 3 bases. The CDR3 protein is CASRRGGQGEETQYF. The CDR3 nucleotides are TGTGCCAGCAGACGCGGCGGACAGGGGGAAGAGACCCAGTACTTC.

In its sample, this clonotype was seen many times. CDR3 amino acids: CASSGYRTSGNNEQFF. In nucleotides, the CDR3 is TGTGCCAGCAGTGGGTACCGGACTAGCGGTAACAATGAGCAGTTCTTC. The chain carries TRBV6-4 and TRBJ2-1; 10 bases fit TRBD2. Per the germline V gene, CDR1 is MRHNA and CDR2 is SNTAGT. There are 16 residues in the CDR3. The trim removed 4 bases at V and 5 bases at J, leaving 8 bases unmatched.

This chain connects TRBV28 to TRBJ1-2; unclear D gene. Germline lookup yields CDR1 MDHEN and CDR2 SYDVKM. The CDR3 sequence is 11 residues long. Trimming left V 7 bases short and J 5 bases short, with 8 bases between. CDR3 amino acids: CASTRAYGYTF. The CDR3 nucleotides read TGTGCCAGCACCCGGGCGTATGGCTACACCTTC.

The rearrangement uses TRBV9 and TRBJ1-5; weak D call: TRBD1 (5 bases). The CDR3 contains 14 residues. The V gene's germline CDR1 is SGDLS and CDR2 YYNGEE. Trimming shortened V by 5 bases and J by 9 bases, and 18 bases separated the two germline ends. The CDR3 is CASSGAGGTMPQHF. The CDR3 DNA sequence: TGTGCCAGCAGTGGTGCGGGTGGGACGATGCCCCAGCATTTT.

V gene TRBV7-3 combines with J gene TRBJ2-4, with 9 bases fitting TRBD1. Germline CDR1 is SGHTA and CDR2 is FQGTGA. Trimming at V came to 5 bases and at J to 0 bases, leaving 17 bases not matched to a gene. The CDR3 length is 20 residues. CDR3 region: CASSPGGWTGANLAKNIQYF. CDR3 nucleotide sequence: TGTGCCAGCAGCCCGGGTGGCTGGACAGGGGCTAACCTAGCCAAAAACATTCAGTACTTC.

This clonotype has just a few counts. The chain carries TRBV6-2 or TRBV6-3 and TRBJ1-2; 7 nucleotides match TRBD1. This CDR3 has 14 amino acids. V was pared by 2 bases and J by 4 bases, with 4 bases of the junction left unmatched. The germline CDR1 and CDR2 sequences are MNHEY and SVGEGT. The DNA for the CDR3 is TGTGCCAGCAGTTACACGACAGGGAGCTATGGCTACACCTTC. As protein: CASSYTTGSYGYTF.

The CDR3 reads CASIGTVNQPQHF. CDR3 nucleotides: TGTGCCAGCATTGGGACAGTCAATCAGCCCCAGCATTTT. The chain links TRBV6-1 to TRBJ1-5, with TRBD1 matching 7 bases. CDR3 length: 13 amino acids. V was clipped by 7 bases and J by 3 bases; unmatched bases: 3. Germline CDR1 is MNHNS and CDR2 is SASEGT.

This chain links TRBV5-5 with TRBJ2-7; D unclear. Germline V gene data show CDR1 as SGHKS and CDR2 as YYEKEE (reference sequence). The CDR3 is made up of 17 amino acids. Trimming shortened V by 2 bases and J by 3 bases, and 21 bases separated the two germline ends. DNA for the CDR3: TGTGCCAGCAGCTTAGACGACTCAACTATTCCCTTCTACGAGCAGTACTTC. Protein: CASSLDDSTIPFYEQYF.

A few counts support this clonotype. This sequence joins TRBV20-1 and TRBJ1-4, with a weak D call TRBD1 (6 bases). The V and J ends lost 6 bases and 7 bases respectively, with 15 bases between them. The CDR3 length is 13 residues. Germline CDR1 reads DFQATT; CDR2 reads SNEGSKA (reference sequence). The CDR3: CSAQEGGFEKLFF. The CDR3 DNA follows: TGCAGTGCCCAGGAGGGGGGTTTTGAAAAACTGTTTTTT.

This clonotype was counted only a few times. The chain links TRBV28 to TRBJ2-7, with D perhaps assigned TRBD1 or TRBD2 (5 bases each). The CDR3 is made up of 14 amino acids. V was trimmed by 6 bases and J by 8 bases, leaving 20 bases between them. The germline gives CDR1 MDHEN, CDR2 SYDVKM. Here the CDR3 reads CASSVVRSREKQYF. The CDR3 DNA reads TGTGCCAGCAGCGTAGTTCGCAGCAGGGAGAAGCAGTACTTC.

This clonotype was counted a few times. This rearrangement joins TRBV24-1 to TRBJ2-2; D is unresolved. The V gene's germline CDR1 is KGHDR and CDR2 SFDVKD. This CDR3 has 12 amino acids. The V end lost 3 bases, the J end lost 6 bases, and 4 bases lay between the germline ends. Written as DNA, the CDR3 is TGTGCCACCAGTGATGAGCCCGGGGAGCTGTTTTTT. Translated: CATSDEPGELFF.

This chain uses TRBV6-2 or TRBV6-3 with TRBJ2-7; D tentatively fits TRBD1 or TRBD2 (5 bases each). Germline values: CDR1 MNHEY, CDR2 SVGEGT. Trimming removed 5 bases at V and 4 bases at J, with 15 bases between. The CDR3 has 14 residues. CDR3 sequence reads: CASSTGDGKYEQYF. CDR3 DNA sequence: TGTGCCAGCAGTACCGGGGACGGGAAATACGAGCAGTACTTC.

This clonotype has only a few counts. The rearrangement links TRBV6-2 or TRBV6-3 to TRBJ2-1; perhaps TRBD2 as D (6 bases). This CDR3 has 16 residues. V was shortened by 1 base and J by 1 base, with 11 bases between the two germline ends. CDR1 and CDR2 from the germline V gene are MNHEY and SVGEGT. Here the CDR3 reads CASSYLGLWSYNEQFF. CDR3 coding DNA: TGTGCCAGCAGTTACTTGGGACTTTGGTCCTACAATGAGCAGTTCTTC.

The sample holds many counts of this clonotype. As DNA, the CDR3 is TGCAGTGCCCGGGACAGGGGTCCGGCTAATGAAAAACTGTTTTTT. Its translation is CSARDRGPANEKLFF. This sequence joins TRBV20-1 and TRBJ1-4; 10 bases fit TRBD1. Trimming at V came to 6 bases and at J to 3 bases, leaving 7 bases not matched to a gene. CDR1 DFQATT and CDR2 SNEGSKA come from the germline V gene (reference sequence). CDR3 length equals 15 residues.

This clonotype was observed a few times. V and J are TRBV14 and TRBJ2-6, with D possibly called TRBD1 or TRBD2 (5 bases each). The ends were cut back, 0 bases at V and 2 bases at J, with 29 bases in the middle. The germline gives CDR1 SGHDN, CDR2 FVKESK. CDR3 length: 23 residues. CDR3 nucleotides: TGTGCCAGCAGCCAAGATTGGGATGGGGGACCCCCTAAGAATGCCGCTGGGGCCAACGTCCTGACTTTC. It is translated as CASSQDWDGGPPKNAAGANVLTF.

This clonotype turned up a few times. The rearrangement links TRBV7-6 to TRBJ2-7; 11 positions match TRBD2. CDR3 length equals 17 residues. The germline V gene has CDR1 SGHVS and CDR2 FNYEAQ. Trimming removed 1 base from V and 4 bases from J; junction bases left unmatched: 9. Here the CDR3 reads CASSLDPGTSGRYEQYF. CDR3 bases: TGTGCCAGCAGCTTAGACCCCGGGACTAGCGGTCGATACGAGCAGTACTTC.